This is a list of T cell receptor beta chains from one sample in a study of T cells expressing NK-cell markers. Following a re-call of the 5' RACE reads, TCRdb has one entry per CDR3 protein and lacks DNA. This sample contains about 390,000 distinct CDR3 sequences. The material sequenced was blood T cells: a sorted CD56 or NKG2C T cell subset, CD4+ or CD8+ T cells, or bulk PBMC T cells (not recorded which). These receptors were obtained from a woman aged 50 to 60 in good health. The CDR3 runs from the conserved cysteine through the conserved F or W. Each record gives: V gene, J gene, CDR3 protein.

TRBV6-1	TRBJ2-3	CASSDVDRPPADTQYF
TRBV4-1	TRBJ1-1	CASSQERGFTEAFF
TRBV20-1	TRBJ2-4	CSAPFKGAKNIQYF
TRBV7-6	TRBJ2-3	CASSTGGRTTDTQYF
TRBV5-1	TRBJ2-2	CASRFTSGWGPITGELFF
TRBV4-1	TRBJ1-4	CASSLPGQLSRKELFF
TRBV6-1	TRBJ2-1	CASSEEGLGLDYNEQFF
TRBV12-3/TRBV12-4	TRBJ1-6	CASSSRGALINSPLHF
TRBV6-6	TRBJ1-4	CASSPRGGRGKLFF
TRBV6-2/TRBV6-3	TRBJ2-3	CASIPDRPSSTDTQYF
TRBV27	TRBJ1-1	CASSLSVGQGGTEAFF
TRBV20-1	TRBJ2-7	CSATAGLREGEFYEQYF